These 22 T cell receptor beta chains were all obtained from the same sample, sequenced in a study of neurological immune-mediated disorders. TCRdb ran MiXCR on the 5' RACE reads and lists one entry per CDR3 protein. Of some 65,000 distinct CDR3 sequences in the sample, 5.2% are singletons; the top ten hold approximately 2.6%. The sequenced sample was PBMCs. Source of these receptors: a woman in her twenties or thirties with multiple sclerosis.

This clonotype has a count of ten or more. The V gene is TRBV7-9, the J gene TRBJ1-5; a possible D gene is TRBD1 (5 bases). Germline-derived CDR1 and CDR2 are SEHNR and FQNEAQ (reference sequence). Trimming took 4 bases from V and 7 from J, leaving 14 bases between them. The CDR3 has 14 amino acids. The CDR3 is CASSSQGDGQPQHF. The CDR3 DNA is TGTGCCAGCAGCTCCCAGGGAGATGGGCAGCCCCAGCATTTT.

The rearrangement joins TRBV7-8 to TRBJ2-2, with D hard to call. The CDR3 consists of 14 residues. Germline-derived CDR1 and CDR2 are SGHVS and FQNEAQ. V lost 7 bases and J 0 bases, leaving 9 bases between the germline ends. The DNA for the CDR3 is TGTGCCAGCAAAACAGCCGCGAACACCGGGGAGCTGTTTTTT. Translating it yields CASKTAANTGELFF.

Ten or more counts support this clonotype. V gene TRBV6-6 combines with J gene TRBJ1-5; tentatively, D is TRBD1 (5 bases). Deletions cut 6 bases from V and 9 bases from J, with 15 bases between. CDR1 and CDR2 from the germline V gene are MNHNY and SVGAGI (reference sequence). There are 13 residues in the CDR3. The CDR3 DNA is TGTGCCAGCAGATCCGGGCAGGGAGTGCCCCAGCATTTT. This codes for CASRSGQGVPQHF.

V and J are TRBV9 and TRBJ2-3; D not resolved. The length of the CDR3 is 14 residues. V lost 2 bases and J lost 3, with 10 bases in between. The V gene's germline CDR1 is SGDLS and CDR2 YYNGEE. The CDR3 loop is CASSVSTRTDTQYF. Written as DNA, the CDR3 is TGTGCCAGCAGCGTTAGCACGAGGACAGATACGCAGTATTTT.

The chain links TRBV12-3 or TRBV12-4 to TRBJ2-2; no clear D gene. Trimming removed 5 bases at V and 8 bases at J, with 6 bases between. This CDR3 contains 11 residues. CDR3 amino acids: CASSPLGELFF. The CDR3 DNA reads as TGTGCCAGCAGTCCGCTGGGGGAGCTGTTTTTT.

At least ten counts were recorded for this clonotype. The genes are TRBV29-1 and TRBJ2-5, with 16 bases lining up with TRBD2. Germline lookup yields CDR1 SQVTM and CDR2 ANQGSEA. Trimming took 4 bases from V and 5 from J; bases not matched to a gene: 4. The CDR3 is made up of 15 amino acids. The CDR3 DNA reads as TGCAGCGTTGGGGGACTAGCGGGGGGGCCGGAGACCCAGTACTTC. Its translation is CSVGGLAGGPETQYF.

Ten or more counts support this clonotype. This chain connects TRBV20-1 to TRBJ1-3; D ambiguous. CDR1 and CDR2 from the germline V gene are DFQATT and SNEGSKA (reference sequence). This CDR3 region has 12 residues. The CDR3 DNA follows: TGCGGGAGTGGGGTCACTGGAAACACCATATATTTT. Amino acids: CGSGVTGNTIYF.

There are many counts of this clonotype. The chain employs TRBV7-8 and TRBJ2-3; 7 bases match TRBD1. The CDR3 totals 15 residues. Germline V lookup: CDR1 SGHVS, CDR2 FQNEAQ. The V gene end was trimmed by 5 bases and the J gene end by 2 bases; junction bases not matched to a gene: 7. The CDR3 DNA reads TGTGCCAGCAGCACTGGGACAGCAAACACAGATACGCAGTATTTT. As protein: CASSTGTANTDTQYF. The full variable domain, with the rest looked up from reference TRBV7-8 and TRBJ2-3, is GAGVSQSPRYKVAKRGQDVALRCDPISGHVSLFWYQQALGQGPEFLTYFQNEAQLDKSGLPSDRFFAERPEGSVSTLKIQRTQQEDSAVYLCASSTGTANTDTQYFGPGTRLTVL.

Ten or more counts support this clonotype. V gene TRBV5-1 combines with J gene TRBJ1-2; D remains unclear. Trimming shortened V by 0 bases and J by 2 bases, and 5 bases separated the two germline ends. Germline CDR1 is SGHRS and CDR2 is YFSETQ. The CDR3 extends over 13 amino acids. The CDR3 is CASSLGRNYGYTF. In nucleotides, the CDR3 is TGCGCCAGCAGCTTGGGACGGAACTATGGCTACACCTTC.

This clonotype has a count of ten or more. V and J are TRBV20-1 and TRBJ2-5; D possibly corresponds to TRBD2 (7 bases). V was pared by 0 bases and J by 5 bases, with 13 bases between. Germline assignment: CDR1 DFQATT and CDR2 SNEGSKA (reference sequence). The CDR3 has 14 amino acids. Written as DNA, the CDR3 is TGCAGTGCTAGAGATGTAGGGGGGGGTGAGACCCAGTACTTC. It is translated as CSARDVGGGETQYF.

The chain combines TRBV12-3 or TRBV12-4 with TRBJ2-2; 8 bases line up with TRBD1. Trimming at V came to 5 bases and at J to 4 bases, leaving 9 bases not matched to a gene. The CDR3 totals 16 residues. The DNA of the CDR3 is TGTGCCAGCAGTCGGGACAGGCATCGGTCCACCGGGGAGCTGTTTTTT. Translation gives CASSRDRHRSTGELFF.

Note on this clonotype: A clone one base away is much larger, so this may be a read error. This sequence joins TRBV10-3 and TRBJ1-5; D is possibly TRBD1 (6 bases). CDR1 and CDR2 (germline): ENHRY, SYGVKD. The CDR3 extends over 15 amino acids. CDR3 bases: TGTGCCATCAGTGATGGGGCAGGGGTGGGCCAGCCCCAGAATTTT. Its translation is CAISDGAGVGQPQNF.

This sequence joins TRBV7-2 and TRBJ2-7, with 9 positions matching TRBD2. Germline V CDR1 and CDR2: SGHTA, FQGNSA. V was clipped by 6 bases and J by 4 bases; unmatched bases: 7. This CDR3 comprises 14 residues. The DNA for the CDR3 is TGTGCCAGCAGTCCAAGCGGGGGGCTATACGAGCAGTACTTC. It yields the protein CASSPSGGLYEQYF. The full variable domain, its missing parts supplied by reference TRBV7-2 and TRBJ2-7, is GAGVSQSPSNKVTEKGKDVELRCDPISGHTALYWYRQSLGQGLEFLIYFQGNSAPDKSGLPSDRFSAERTGGSVSTLTIQRTQQEDSAVYLCASSPSGGLYEQYFGPGTRLTVT.

The sample holds many counts of this clonotype. The chain employs TRBV5-1 and TRBJ2-7; 9 bases fit TRBD2. The J segment lost 3 bases and the V segment lost 0 bases, leaving 1 base of the junction unmatched. Per germline, CDR1 SGHRS and CDR2 YFSETQ. The CDR3 covers 14 residues. The DNA for the CDR3 is TGCGCCAGCAGCTTGGGAGCGGGGGGCTACGAGCAGTACTTC. Translating gives CASSLGAGGYEQYF.

This clonotype was recorded at least ten times. The gene calls are TRBV5-1 and TRBJ2-5; 13 nucleotides line up with TRBD2. This CDR3 region has 15 residues. The germline V gene has CDR1 SGHRS and CDR2 YFSETQ. V dropped 0 bases and J dropped 4; count of bases not matched to a gene: 0. CDR3 protein: CASSLGTSGGETQYF. For the CDR3, the DNA is TGCGCCAGCAGCTTGGGGACTAGCGGGGGAGAGACCCAGTACTTC.

This clonotype has only a few counts. It may be a read error: a sequence one base away is much more abundant. V is TRBV29-1 and J is TRBJ2-7, with D tentatively TRBD1 (5 bases). V lost 4 bases, J lost 4 bases, and 8 bases lay in between. The CDR3 is 11 residues long. Germline CDR1 reads SQVTM; CDR2 reads ANQGSEA. The CDR3 nucleotides read TGCAGCGTTGGAAAGGGGTACGAGCAGTACTTC. Translating gives CSVGKGYEQYF.

This clonotype was counted between two and nine times. The genes are TRBV28 and TRBJ2-7; tentatively, D is TRBD1 (7 bases). CDR1 MDHEN and CDR2 SYDVKM come from the germline V gene. This CDR3 contains 15 residues. Trimming removed 9 bases from V and 0 bases from J, with 18 bases in between. The CDR3 region has the DNA TGTGCCAGTCAGACCGGGCGGGACAGCTCCTACGAGCAGTACTTC. The encoded protein is CASQTGRDSSYEQYF.

The rearrangement links TRBV12-3 or TRBV12-4 to TRBJ1-5, with a possible D match to TRBD1 (6 bases). CDR3 size: 16 residues. V was clipped by 1 base and J by 1 base, with 11 bases between them. The CDR3 loop reads CASSLDRVLSNQPQHF. The DNA of the CDR3 is TGTGCCAGCAGTTTAGACAGGGTGTTAAGCAATCAGCCCCAGCATTTT.

This clonotype was seen ten or more times. In DNA, the CDR3 is TGCAGTGCTAGGGTGGCTACCACCGGGGAGCTGTTTTTT. It codes for CSARVATTGELFF. This sequence joins TRBV20-1 and TRBJ2-2, with D unresolved. V was clipped by 3 bases and J by 4 bases, with 9 bases between them. Germline V CDR1 and CDR2: DFQATT, SNEGSKA (reference sequence). This CDR3 has 13 amino acids.

This clonotype was observed at least ten times. Mismatch with germline at one junction end may stem from a read error. The V and J genes are TRBV7-9 and TRBJ1-1; no clear D. This CDR3 region has 14 residues. Germline assignment: CDR1 SEHNR and CDR2 FQNEAQ (reference sequence). For the CDR3, the DNA is TGTGCCAGCACCTTAATGGGTAAAGACACTGAAGCTTTCTTT. Protein product: CASTLMGKDTEAFF.

This clonotype was observed a handful of times. A read error may explain this, as a much larger clone is one base away. J is TRBJ2-3 and V is TRBV27, with D unresolved. The CDR3 extends over 14 amino acids. V lost 5 bases and J 0 bases, leaving 9 bases between the germline ends. Germline assignment: CDR1 MNHEY and CDR2 SMNVEV (reference sequence). CDR3 loop: CASSRPPSTDTQYF. The DNA for the CDR3 is TGTGCCAGCAGTCGCCCCCCTAGCACAGATACGCAGTATTTT.

At least ten counts were recorded for this clonotype. V gene TRBV5-1 combines with J gene TRBJ1-4; a weak D match, TRBD1 (6 bases). V lost 4 bases, J lost 4 bases, and 11 bases lay in between. The CDR3 is made up of 14 amino acids. Germline lookup yields CDR1 SGHRS and CDR2 YFSETQ. CDR3 in DNA: TGCGCCAGCAGCCTGGAGGGGGTTAATGAAAAACTGTTTTTT. Translating it yields CASSLEGVNEKLFF.